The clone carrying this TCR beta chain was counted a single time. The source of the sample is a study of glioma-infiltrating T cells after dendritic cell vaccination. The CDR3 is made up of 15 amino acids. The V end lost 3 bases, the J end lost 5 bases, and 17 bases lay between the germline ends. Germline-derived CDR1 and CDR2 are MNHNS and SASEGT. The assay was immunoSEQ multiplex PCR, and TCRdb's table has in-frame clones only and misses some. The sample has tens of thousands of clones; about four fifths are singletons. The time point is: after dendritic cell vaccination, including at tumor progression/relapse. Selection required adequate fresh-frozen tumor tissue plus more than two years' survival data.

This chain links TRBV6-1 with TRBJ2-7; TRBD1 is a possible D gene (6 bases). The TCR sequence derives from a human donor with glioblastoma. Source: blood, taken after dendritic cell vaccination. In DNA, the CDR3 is TGTGCCAGCAGTGATTTAAGGGGGTCCCCCCACGAGCAGTACTTC. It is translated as CASSDLRGSPHEQYF.